This T cell receptor (beta chain) was retrieved from a study of T cell responses to AZD1222 COVID-19 vaccine. TCRdb's copy holds only in-frame clones and misses some; the assay was immunoSEQ multiplex PCR. The data hold 50,000 to 65,000 clones, with about 87% observed a single time. CDR1 is MNHEY and CDR2 is SVGAGI in the germline V gene. The CDR3 is 16 residues long. With 2 bases clipped from V and 8 bases from J, the junction kept 10 bases outside the gene matches. The genes are TRBV6-5 and TRBJ1-4; 8 bases are shared with TRBD1. Sequencing was performed on peripheral blood, taken on day 0 of AZD1222 vaccination. The source of this sequence is an adult in good health. In nucleotides, the CDR3 is TGTGCCAGCAGTTACGGGACAGGCTCCTTGGGGGAAAAACTGTTTTTT. This translates into CASSYGTGSLGEKLFF.